This T cell receptor beta chain was sequenced in a study of blood T cell repertoires in COVID-19. Study background: PBMCs, B-cell-depleted T cells, or T cells provided the cDNA or gDNA that made up the material.

Using immunoSEQ multiplex PCR, the repertoire was profiled, and TCRdb retains in-frame clones only, with some absent. The sample includes about half a million clones, 80% to 90% of them seen just once. The CDR3 spans 15 residues. The V gene's germline CDR1 is LGHNA and CDR2 YSLEER. V lost 1 base, J lost 0 bases, and 9 bases lay in between. This TCR was recovered from a human donor in a cohort sampled during active COVID-19. V and J are TRBV4-3 and TRBJ1-1; D is perhaps TRBD1 (6 bases). Sequencing input: peripheral blood. The DNA for the CDR3 is TGCGCCAGCAGCCAAGTACAGGGTATGAACACTGAAGCTTTCTTT. It codes for CASSQVQGMNTEAFF.